A selection of T cell receptor beta chains follows, all from one sample in a study of PD-L1 blockade in urothelial cancer. Some clones are missing from TCRdb's copy, which holds only in-frame ones; the method was immunoSEQ multiplex PCR. The sample has roughly 63,000 clones; around 86% are singletons. The sequenced sample was PBMCs, obtained around atezolizumab (anti-PD-L1) treatment. These TCRs come from a man between 65 and 85 years old with urothelial cancer. Each CDR3 is given with its conserved first and last residue. Each record gives: J gene, V gene, clone size, D gene, CDR3 DNA, CDR3 protein. A D gene is named only where the DNA matches it firmly. Where a row states a size, it is once, few, many or the class of an expanded clone; other rows omit it.

>TRBJ1-4|TRBV2|-|-
TGTGCCAGCAGTTTCCAGGGTGTTCATGAAAAACTGTTTTTT
CASSFQGVHEKLFF
>TRBJ2-1|TRBV6-1|-|TRBD2
TGTGCCAGCAGTCGGCCAGCGGGGGGAGACAATGAGCAGTTCTTC
CASSRPAGGDNEQFF
>TRBJ2-3|TRBV2|-|-
TGTGCCAGCACATTATTTTCGGTCGCAGATACGCAGTATTTT
CASTLFSVADTQYF
>TRBJ1-1|TRBV10-2|-|-
TGCGCCAGCAGTTTCAACCGGGTAGACACTGAAGCTTTCTTT
CASSFNRVDTEAFF
>TRBJ2-7|TRBV2|-|-
TGTGCCAGCAGTGAGGGCTCCCTCTCCTACGAGCAGTACTTC
CASSEGSLSYEQYF
>TRBJ2-5|TRBV7-9|-|-
TGTGCCAGCAGTTCTCGTATTGGGTCAGGGCAAGAGACCCAGTACTTC
CASSSRIGSGQETQYF
>TRBJ2-7|TRBV28|medium-sized|TRBD2
TGTGCCAGCAATACTAAAGCGGGAGGAAGGGAGCAGTACTTC
CASNTKAGGREQYF
>TRBJ2-2|TRBV5-1|few|TRBD2
TGCGCCAGCAGCTCCGGGACTAGCGGGAGCACCGGGGAGCTGTTTTTT
CASSSGTSGSTGELFF
>TRBJ2-3|TRBV18|-|-
TGTGCCAGCTCACCATGGCAGGGCACTTCTAGCACAGATACGCAGTATTTT
CASSPWQGTSSTDTQYF
>TRBJ2-6|TRBV2|-|TRBD1
TGTGCCAGCAGTGAAGGACAGGGGTCTGGGGCCAACGTCCTGACTTTC
CASSEGQGSGANVLTF
>TRBJ2-1|TRBV6-6|-|TRBD1
TGTGCCAGCAGTTACCCGCGACAGGGTTACTATGAGCAGTTCTTC
CASSYPRQGYYEQFF
>TRBJ2-1|TRBV14|-|TRBD2
TGTGCCAGCAGCCCGGGGGGACATGAGCAGTTCTTC
CASSPGGHEQFF
>TRBJ1-5|TRBV19|-|TRBD1
TGTGCCAGCCAGGGACAGGTTGACAATCAGCCCCAGCATTTT
CASQGQVDNQPQHF
>TRBJ1-3|TRBV18|-|TRBD1
TGTGCCAGCTCACCACCGGGACAGGGGGGATCTGGAAACACCATATATTTT
CASSPPGQGGSGNTIYF
>TRBJ2-7|TRBV5-4|-|-
TGTGCCAGCAGCTTGGCTGCGGTGGCCGAGCAGTACTTC
CASSLAAVAEQYF
>TRBJ1-1|TRBV7-9|-|-
TGTGCCAGCAGCTCCAGGGGCAGCGCTGAAGCTTTCTTT
CASSSRGSAEAFF
>TRBJ1-1|TRBV10-1|-|-
TGCGCCAGCAGTAGAACAGGGTCTGACACTGAAGCTTTCTTT
CASSRTGSDTEAFF
>TRBJ1-1|TRBV29-1|-|-
TGCAGCGTTGAGGGGGACACCTACACTGAAGCTTTCTTT
CSVEGDTYTEAFF
>TRBJ2-1|TRBV4-2|-|-
TGTGCCAGCAGCCAAGGGTCCCCAGGTAATGAGCAGTTCTTC
CASSQGSPGNEQFF
>TRBJ2-1|TRBV5-4|-|-
TGTGCCAGCAGCTTAGAGGGCTCCTACAATGAGCAGTTCTTC
CASSLEGSYNEQFF
>TRBJ1-5|TRBV18|-|TRBD1
TGTGCCAGCTCACTTCAGGGGGTTCAGCCCCAGCATTTT
CASSLQGVQPQHF
>TRBJ2-7|TRBV7-7|-|-
TGTGCTAGCAGCTTATTCCCAGGGGTTGTCTACGAGCAGTACTTC
CASSLFPGVVYEQYF
>TRBJ2-3|TRBV5-4|-|-
TGTGCCAGCAGGACTCGAACGGCAGATACGCAGTATTTT
CASRTRTADTQYF
>TRBJ2-3|TRBV18|-|TRBD2
TGTGCCAGCTCCCCCGGCGGGGGGCCGAATACGCAGTATTTT
CASSPGGGPNTQYF
>TRBJ2-7|TRBV7-2|-|TRBD2
TGTGCCAGCAGCCTGACTAGCGGGGGGTCCTACGAGCAGTACTTC
CASSLTSGGSYEQYF
>TRBJ2-5|TRBV18|-|TRBD1
TGTGCCAGCTCACCTTCGCGACAGGGGAGCCAAGAGACCCAGTACTTC
CASSPSRQGSQETQYF
>TRBJ1-1|TRBV5-1|-|TRBD1
TGCGCCAGCAGCACCCGGACAGGGGTAAACACTGAAGCTTTCTTT
CASSTRTGVNTEAFF
>TRBJ1-1|TRBV2|-|TRBD1
TGTGCCAGCCAGACAGGGCTAAACACTGAAGCTTTCTTT
CASQTGLNTEAFF
>TRBJ1-1|TRBV27|-|TRBD1
TGTGCCAGCAGTAGACAGGGGACGGGCACTGAAGCTTTCTTT
CASSRQGTGTEAFF